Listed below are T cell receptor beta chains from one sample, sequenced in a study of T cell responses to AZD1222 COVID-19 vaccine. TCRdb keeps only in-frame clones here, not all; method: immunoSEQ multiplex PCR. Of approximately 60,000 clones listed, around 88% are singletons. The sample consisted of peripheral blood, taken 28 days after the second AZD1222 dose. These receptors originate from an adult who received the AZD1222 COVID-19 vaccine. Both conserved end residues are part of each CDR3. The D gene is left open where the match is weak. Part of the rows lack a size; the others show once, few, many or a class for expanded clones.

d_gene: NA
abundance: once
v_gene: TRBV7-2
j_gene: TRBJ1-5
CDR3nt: TGTGCCAGCAGCTCGGACAACTTTAATCAGCCCCAGCATTTT
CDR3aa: CASSSDNFNQPQHF

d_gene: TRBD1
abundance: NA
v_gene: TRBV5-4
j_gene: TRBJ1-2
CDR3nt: TGTGCCAGCAGCTTGGCCGGGAGGGCACAGGGGTATGGCTACACCTTC
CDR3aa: CASSLAGRAQGYGYTF

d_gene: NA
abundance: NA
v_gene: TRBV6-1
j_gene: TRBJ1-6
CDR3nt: TGTGCCAGCAGTGAACTTCGGACACCCAGCTCCTATAATTCACCCCTCCACTTT
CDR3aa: CASSELRTPSSYNSPLHF

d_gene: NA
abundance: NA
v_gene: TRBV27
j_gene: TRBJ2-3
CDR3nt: TGTGCCAGCAGTTTTTGGGGAGATACGCAGTATTTT
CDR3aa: CASSFWGDTQYF

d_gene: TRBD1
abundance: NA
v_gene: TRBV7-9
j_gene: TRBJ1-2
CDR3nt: TGTGCCAGCAGCCGGGACAGTAATCATGGCTACACCTTC
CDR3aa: CASSRDSNHGYTF

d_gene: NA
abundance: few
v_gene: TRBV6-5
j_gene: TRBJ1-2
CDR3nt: TGTGCCAGCAGTCCGGGGCCCTTTAACTATGGCTACACCTTC
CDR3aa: CASSPGPFNYGYTF

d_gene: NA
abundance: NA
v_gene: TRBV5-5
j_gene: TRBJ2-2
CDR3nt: TGTGCCAGCAACCCCAGCGGGCAGAGTTTCGGGGAGCTGTTTTTT
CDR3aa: CASNPSGQSFGELFF

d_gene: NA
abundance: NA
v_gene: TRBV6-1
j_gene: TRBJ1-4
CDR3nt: TGTGCCAGCAGTGAAAACAGGGTGAGGGAAAAACTGTTTTTT
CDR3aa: CASSENRVREKLFF

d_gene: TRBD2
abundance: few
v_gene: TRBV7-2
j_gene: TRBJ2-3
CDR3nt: TGTGCCAGCAGCGACCCGGGACTAGCGGGATCAGATACGCAGTATTTT
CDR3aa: CASSDPGLAGSDTQYF

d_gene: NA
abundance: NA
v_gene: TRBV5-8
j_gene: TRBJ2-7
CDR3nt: TGTGCCAGCAGCTTGGTCCGGGGATCCTACGAGCAGTACTTC
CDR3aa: CASSLVRGSYEQYF

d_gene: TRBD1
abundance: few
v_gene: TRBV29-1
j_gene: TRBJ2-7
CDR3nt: TGCAGCGTCGCTCAAGCGACAGGGTCCGTTGGCGAGCAGTACTTC
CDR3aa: CSVAQATGSVGEQYF

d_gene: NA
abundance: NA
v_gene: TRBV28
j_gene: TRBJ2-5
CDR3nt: TGTGCCAGCAGTTTAGAGACCCAGTACTTC
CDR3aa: CASSLETQYF

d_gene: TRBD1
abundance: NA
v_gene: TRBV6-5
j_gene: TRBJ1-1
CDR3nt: TGTGCCAGCAGTTACAGGACAGGGGGACTGAACACTGAAGCTTTCTTT
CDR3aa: CASSYRTGGLNTEAFF

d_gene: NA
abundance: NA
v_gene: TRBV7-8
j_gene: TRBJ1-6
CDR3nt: TGTGCCAGCAGCTTCGGGACAAGCTCCTATAATTCACCCCTCCACTTT
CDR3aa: CASSFGTSSYNSPLHF

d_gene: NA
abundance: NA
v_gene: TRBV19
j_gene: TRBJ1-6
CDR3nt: TGTGCCAGTAGTAGGGCTTCAGGTGATTCACCCCTCCACTTT
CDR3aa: CASSRASGDSPLHF

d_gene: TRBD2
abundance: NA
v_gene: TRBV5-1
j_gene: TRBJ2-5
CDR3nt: TGCGCCAGCAGCATTTCAACTAGCGGGGTTCAAGAGACCCAGTACTTC
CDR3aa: CASSISTSGVQETQYF

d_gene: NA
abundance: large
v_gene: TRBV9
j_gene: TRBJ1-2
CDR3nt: TGTGCCAGCAGCGTAGAGGCGGCTCCTAACTATGGCTACACCTTC
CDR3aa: CASSVEAAPNYGYTF

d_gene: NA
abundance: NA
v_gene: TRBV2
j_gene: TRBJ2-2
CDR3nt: TGTGCCAGCAGTGAGGGGGCCGCGGGGACCGGGGAGCTGTTTTTT
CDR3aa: CASSEGAAGTGELFF

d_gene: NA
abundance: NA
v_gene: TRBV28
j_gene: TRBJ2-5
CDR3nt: TGTGCCAGCAGTCAGTTAGTCCAAGAGACCCAGTACTTC
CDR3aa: CASSQLVQETQYF

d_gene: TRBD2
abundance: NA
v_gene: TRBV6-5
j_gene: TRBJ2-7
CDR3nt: TGTGCCAGCAGTTCCCCACGACTAGCGGGCCTCTACGAGCAGTACTTC
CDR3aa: CASSSPRLAGLYEQYF

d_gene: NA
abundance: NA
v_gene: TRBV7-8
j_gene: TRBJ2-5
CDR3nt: TGTGCCAGCAGCCCCACAGGGATTAGAGAGACCCAGTACTTC
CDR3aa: CASSPTGIRETQYF

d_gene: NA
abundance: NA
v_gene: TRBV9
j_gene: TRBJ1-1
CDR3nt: TGTGCCAGCAGCGTAAGCCCCCACACTGAAGCTTTCTTT
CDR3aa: CASSVSPHTEAFF

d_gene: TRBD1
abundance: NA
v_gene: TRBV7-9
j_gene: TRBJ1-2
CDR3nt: TGTGCCAGCAGCTGGGGGACAGGGGCCCTCCTCGGCTACACCTTC
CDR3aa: CASSWGTGALLGYTF

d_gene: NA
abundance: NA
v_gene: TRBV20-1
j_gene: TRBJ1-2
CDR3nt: TGCAGTGCTAGTTCCGTTGCAAGGGCATTAGGCTACACCTTC
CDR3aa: CSASSVARALGYTF

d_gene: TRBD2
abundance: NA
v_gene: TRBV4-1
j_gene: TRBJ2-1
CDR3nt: TGCGCCAGCAGCGCGTTCTCTAGCGGGGCTTACAATGAGCAGTTCTTC
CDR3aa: CASSAFSSGAYNEQFF

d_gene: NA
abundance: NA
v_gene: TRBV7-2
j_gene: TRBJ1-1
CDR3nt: TGTGCCAGCAGCTTTTACACCAACACTGAAGCTTTCTTT
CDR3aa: CASSFYTNTEAFF

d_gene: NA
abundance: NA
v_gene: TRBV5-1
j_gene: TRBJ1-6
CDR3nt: TGCGCCAGCAGCCCCGTAGTTGGGGTTAATTCACCCCTCCACTTT
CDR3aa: CASSPVVGVNSPLHF

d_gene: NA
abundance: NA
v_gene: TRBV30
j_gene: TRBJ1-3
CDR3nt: TGTGCCTGGAAGCCTGGAAACACCATATATTTT
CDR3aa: CAWKPGNTIYF

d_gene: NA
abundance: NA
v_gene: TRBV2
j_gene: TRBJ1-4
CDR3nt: TGTGCCAGCAGTGCCCTGGCGGAGGAAAAACTGTTTTTT
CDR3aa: CASSALAEEKLFF

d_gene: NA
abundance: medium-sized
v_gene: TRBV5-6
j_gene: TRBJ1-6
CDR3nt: TGTGCCAGCAGCTATTACAGCTCCTATAATTCACCCCTCCACTTT
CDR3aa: CASSYYSSYNSPLHF

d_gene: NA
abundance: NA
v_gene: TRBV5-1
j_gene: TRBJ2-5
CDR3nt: TGCGCCAGCAGCAATTTCCCTGGGGAGACCCAGTACTTC
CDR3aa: CASSNFPGETQYF

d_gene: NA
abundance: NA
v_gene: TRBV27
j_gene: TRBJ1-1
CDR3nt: TGTGCCAGCAGTCCCTTGTTTATTAAGGTCGGCACTGAAGCTTTCTTT
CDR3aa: CASSPLFIKVGTEAFF

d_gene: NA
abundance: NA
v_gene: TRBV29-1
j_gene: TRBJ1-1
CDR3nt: TGCAGCGCCGCGTTACAGGGAGCGACCACTGAAGCTTTCTTT
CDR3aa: CSAALQGATTEAFF

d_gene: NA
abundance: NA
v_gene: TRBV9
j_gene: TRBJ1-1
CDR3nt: TGTGCCAGCAGCGGGAGGGAGGCTGAAGCTTTCTTT
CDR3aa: CASSGREAEAFF

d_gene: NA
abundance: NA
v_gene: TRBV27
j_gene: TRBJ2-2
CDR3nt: TGTGCCAGCAGTGTCCTGACAGGGAACACCGGGGAGCTGTTTTTT
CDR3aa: CASSVLTGNTGELFF

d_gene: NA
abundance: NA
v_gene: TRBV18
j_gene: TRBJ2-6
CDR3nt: TGTGCCAGCTCACCTATAACCCCCTCCCGGGCCAACGTCCTGACTTTC
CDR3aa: CASSPITPSRANVLTF

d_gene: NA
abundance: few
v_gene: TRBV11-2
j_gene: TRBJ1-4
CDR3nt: TGTGCCAGCAGCTTGTTCCGATCCGCGGGAGGTGAAAAACTGTTTTTT
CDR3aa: CASSLFRSAGGEKLFF

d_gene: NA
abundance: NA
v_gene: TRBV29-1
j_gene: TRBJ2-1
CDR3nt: TGCAGCGTTCGAACGGCGGGGGAGCAGTTCTTC
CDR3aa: CSVRTAGEQFF

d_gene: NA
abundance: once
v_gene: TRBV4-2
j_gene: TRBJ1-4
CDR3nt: TGTGCCAGCAGCCAATACCAGGGAGTTGCAACTAATGAAAAACTGTTTTTT
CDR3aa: CASSQYQGVATNEKLFF

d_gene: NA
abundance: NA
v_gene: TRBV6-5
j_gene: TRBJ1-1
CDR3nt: TGTGCCAGCAGTTTCTCCGCGAACACTGAAGCTTTCTTT
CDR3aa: CASSFSANTEAFF

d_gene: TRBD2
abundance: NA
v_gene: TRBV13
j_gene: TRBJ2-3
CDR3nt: TGTGCCAGCAGCACTAGCGGGGTAACCGGCGCAGATACGCAGTATTTT
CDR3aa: CASSTSGVTGADTQYF

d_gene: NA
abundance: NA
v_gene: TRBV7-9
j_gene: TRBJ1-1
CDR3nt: TGTGCCAGCAGGACCAGGGGTAGCACTGAAGCTTTCTTT
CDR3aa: CASRTRGSTEAFF

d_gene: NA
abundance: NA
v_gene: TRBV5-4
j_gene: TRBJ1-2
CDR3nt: TGTGCCAGCAGCTTGTGGGCCGCCAACGGTGGCTACACCTTC
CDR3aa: CASSLWAANGGYTF

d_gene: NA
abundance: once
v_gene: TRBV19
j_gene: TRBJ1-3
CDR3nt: TGTGCCAGTAGTATAACCCTTTATAGGACTGGAAACACCATATATTTT
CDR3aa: CASSITLYRTGNTIYF

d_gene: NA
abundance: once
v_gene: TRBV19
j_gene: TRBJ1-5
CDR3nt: TGTGCCAGTAGTATAATGGGGGGCCGATATCAGCCCCAGCATTTT
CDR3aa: CASSIMGGRYQPQHF

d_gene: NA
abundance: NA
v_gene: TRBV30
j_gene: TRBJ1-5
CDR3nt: TGTGCCTGGAGTGTAACGGGCAATCAGCCCCAGCATTTT
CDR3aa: CAWSVTGNQPQHF

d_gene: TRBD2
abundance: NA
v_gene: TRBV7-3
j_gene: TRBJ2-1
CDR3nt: TGTGCCAGCAGCCCGGGGCTAGCGGGGTACAATGAGCAGTTCTTC
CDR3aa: CASSPGLAGYNEQFF

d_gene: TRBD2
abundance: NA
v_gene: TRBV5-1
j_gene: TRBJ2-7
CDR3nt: TGCGCCAGCAGCATAACTAGCGGCACTTCGTACGAGCAGTACTTC
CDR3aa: CASSITSGTSYEQYF

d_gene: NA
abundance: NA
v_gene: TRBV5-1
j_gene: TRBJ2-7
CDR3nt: TGCGCCAGCAGCCTGTTTCGGGGTGTCTCCTACGAGCAGTACTTC
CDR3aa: CASSLFRGVSYEQYF

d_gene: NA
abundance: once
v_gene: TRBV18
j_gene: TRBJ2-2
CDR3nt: TGTGCCAGCACCCAGAACGGGGGCCGTACCGGGGAGCTGTTTTTT
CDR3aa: CASTQNGGRTGELFF

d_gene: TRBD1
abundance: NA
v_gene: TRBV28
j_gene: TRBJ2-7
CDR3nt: TGTGCCAGCAGTCAAGCCGGTGGGACAGAAACCTACGAGCAGTACTTC
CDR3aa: CASSQAGGTETYEQYF

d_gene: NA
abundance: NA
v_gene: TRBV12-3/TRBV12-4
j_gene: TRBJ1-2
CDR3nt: TGTGCCAGCCCCTCGGGTGCCAACACCCCCTACACCTTC
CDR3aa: CASPSGANTPYTF

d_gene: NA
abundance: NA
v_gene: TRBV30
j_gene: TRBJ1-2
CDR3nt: TGTGCCTCCGAGGTTTTGAGTGGCTACACCTTC
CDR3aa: CASEVLSGYTF

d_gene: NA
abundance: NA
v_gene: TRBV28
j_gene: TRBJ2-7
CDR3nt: TGTGCCAGCAGTTTATCTTTCGTAGCGCGACAGAGTTCGACGGTCGAGCAGTACTTC
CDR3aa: CASSLSFVARQSSTVEQYF

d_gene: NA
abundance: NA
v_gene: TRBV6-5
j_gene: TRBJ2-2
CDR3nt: TGTGCCAGCGCCCTTTCGGCAGGAGCCACCGGGGAGCTGTTTTTT
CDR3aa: CASALSAGATGELFF

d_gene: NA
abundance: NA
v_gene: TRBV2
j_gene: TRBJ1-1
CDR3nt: TGTGCCAGCAGTGAAACAGGAGTGATGAACACTGAAGCTTTCTTT
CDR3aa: CASSETGVMNTEAFF

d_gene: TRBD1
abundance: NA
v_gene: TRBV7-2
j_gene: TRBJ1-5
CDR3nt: TGTGCCAGCAGCGCGGACAGGGATCAGCCCCAGCATTTT
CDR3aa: CASSADRDQPQHF